The rows below give T cell receptor beta chains drawn from one sample of a study of preoperative IRX-2 immunotherapy in early breast cancer. The assay was immunoSEQ multiplex PCR, and TCRdb's table has in-frame clones only and misses some. The sample includes more than 20,000 clones, about 83% of them seen just once. This material consisted of lymph node tissue, taken before IRX-2 immunotherapy. The receptors originated from a human donor with breast cancer. Both conserved end residues are trimmed from each CDR3.

j_gene,v_gene,len,CDR3aa
TRBJ2-5,TRBV11-3,12,ASSPTSGRETQY
TRBJ1-6,TRBV6-8,13,ASSGGGRANSPLH
TRBJ1-1,TRBV29-1,11,SGYRSENTEAF
TRBJ2-7,TRBV6-8,12,ASSPAPARHEQY
TRBJ1-1,TRBV6-8,13,ASSYGGIGNTEAF
TRBJ1-6,TRBV18,14,ASSPVDRDRYMHLH
TRBJ2-2,TRBV5-1,16,ASSTGRTYLNGPGELF
TRBJ1-1,TRBV28,13,ASSFPPADVAEAF
TRBJ1-5,TRBV6-8,14,ASSSQDRGPNQPQH
TRBJ2-5,TRBV7-2,11,ASSSDRGRTQY
TRBJ2-3,TRBV11-3,17,ASSANRVPTSPLPDTQY
TRBJ1-5,TRBV12-5,15,ASGLVQKGQLNQPQH
TRBJ1-3,TRBV11-3,14,ASSLEDRLSGNTIY
TRBJ1-1,TRBV7-6,14,ASSLFGTGKNTEAF
TRBJ2-1,TRBV28,12,ASRGGQGRYEQF
TRBJ1-5,TRBV5-1,12,ASSLTGRNQPQH